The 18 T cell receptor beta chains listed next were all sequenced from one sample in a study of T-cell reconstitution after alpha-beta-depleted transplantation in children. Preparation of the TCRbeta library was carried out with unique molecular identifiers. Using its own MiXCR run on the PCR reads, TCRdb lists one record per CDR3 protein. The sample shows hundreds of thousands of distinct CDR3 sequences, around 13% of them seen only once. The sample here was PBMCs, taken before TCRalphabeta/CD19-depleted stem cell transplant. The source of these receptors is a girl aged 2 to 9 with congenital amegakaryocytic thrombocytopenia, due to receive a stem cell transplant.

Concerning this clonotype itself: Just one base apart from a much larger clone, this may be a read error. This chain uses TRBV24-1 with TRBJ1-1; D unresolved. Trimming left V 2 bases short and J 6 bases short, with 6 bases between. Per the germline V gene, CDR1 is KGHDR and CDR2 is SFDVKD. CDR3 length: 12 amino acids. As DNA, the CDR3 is TGTGCCACCAGTGATTACAACTCTGAAGCTTTCTTT. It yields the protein CATSDYNSEAFF.

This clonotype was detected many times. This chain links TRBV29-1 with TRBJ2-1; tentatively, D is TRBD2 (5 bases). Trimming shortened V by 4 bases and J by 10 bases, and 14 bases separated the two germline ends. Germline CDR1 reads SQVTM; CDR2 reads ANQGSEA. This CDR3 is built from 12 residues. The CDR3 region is CSVVPSREEQFF. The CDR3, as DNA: TGCAGCGTTGTCCCATCTAGGGAGGAGCAGTTCTTC.

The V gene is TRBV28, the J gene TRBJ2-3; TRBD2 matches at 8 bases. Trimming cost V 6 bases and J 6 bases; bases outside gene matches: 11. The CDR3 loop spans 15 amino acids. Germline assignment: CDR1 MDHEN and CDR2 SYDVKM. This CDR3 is CASSGAGAGHDTQYF. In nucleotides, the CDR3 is TGTGCCAGCAGCGGAGCGGGAGCCGGCCACGATACGCAGTATTTT.

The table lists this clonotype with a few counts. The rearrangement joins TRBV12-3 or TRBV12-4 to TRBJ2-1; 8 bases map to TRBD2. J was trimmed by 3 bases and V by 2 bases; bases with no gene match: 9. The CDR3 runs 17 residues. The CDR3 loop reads CASSLYAAGELYNEQFF. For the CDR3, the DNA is TGTGCCAGCAGTTTATATGCAGCGGGAGAACTCTACAATGAGCAGTTCTTC.

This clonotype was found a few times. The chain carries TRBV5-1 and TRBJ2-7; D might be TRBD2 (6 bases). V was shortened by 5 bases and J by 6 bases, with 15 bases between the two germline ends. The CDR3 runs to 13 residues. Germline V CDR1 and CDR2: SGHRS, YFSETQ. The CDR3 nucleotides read TGCGCCAGCAGGTCGGGAGACCAGGCCGAGCAGTACTTC. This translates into CASRSGDQAEQYF.

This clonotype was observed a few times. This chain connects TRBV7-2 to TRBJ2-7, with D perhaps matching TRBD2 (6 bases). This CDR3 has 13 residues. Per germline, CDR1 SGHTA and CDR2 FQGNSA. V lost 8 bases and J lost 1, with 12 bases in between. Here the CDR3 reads CASARDASYEQYF. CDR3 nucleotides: TGTGCCAGCGCGCGGGATGCATCCTACGAGCAGTACTTC.

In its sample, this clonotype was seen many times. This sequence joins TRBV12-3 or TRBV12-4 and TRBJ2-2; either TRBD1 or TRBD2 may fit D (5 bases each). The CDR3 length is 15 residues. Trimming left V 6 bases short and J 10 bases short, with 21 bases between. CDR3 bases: TGTGCCAGCAGCCATACCGGGACGGGGATTGCGGAGCTGTTTTTT. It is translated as CASSHTGTGIAELFF.

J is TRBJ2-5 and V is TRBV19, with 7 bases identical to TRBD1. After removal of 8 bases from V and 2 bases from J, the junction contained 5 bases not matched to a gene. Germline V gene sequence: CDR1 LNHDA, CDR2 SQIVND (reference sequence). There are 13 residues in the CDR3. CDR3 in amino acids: CASGTGVQETQYF. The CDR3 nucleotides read TGTGCCAGTGGAACAGGGGTGCAAGAGACCCAGTACTTC.

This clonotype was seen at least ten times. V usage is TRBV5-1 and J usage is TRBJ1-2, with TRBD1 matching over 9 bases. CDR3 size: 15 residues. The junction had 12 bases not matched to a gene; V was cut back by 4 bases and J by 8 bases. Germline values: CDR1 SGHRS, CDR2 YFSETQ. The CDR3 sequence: CASSLDRDRVGGYTF. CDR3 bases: TGCGCCAGCAGCCTGGACCGGGACAGGGTTGGCGGCTACACCTTC.

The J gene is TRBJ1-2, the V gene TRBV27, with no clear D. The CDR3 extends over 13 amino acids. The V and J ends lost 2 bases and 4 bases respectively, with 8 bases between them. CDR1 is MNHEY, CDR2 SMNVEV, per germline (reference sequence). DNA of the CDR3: TGTGCCAGCAGTTTAGGGGTAACCTATGGCTACACCTTC. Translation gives CASSLGVTYGYTF.

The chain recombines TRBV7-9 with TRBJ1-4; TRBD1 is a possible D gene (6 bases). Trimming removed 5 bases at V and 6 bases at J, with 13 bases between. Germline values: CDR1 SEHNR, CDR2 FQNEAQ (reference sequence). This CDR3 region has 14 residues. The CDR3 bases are TGTGCCAGCAGCCAGGGGACTGCTGATGAAAAACTGTTTTTT. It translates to CASSQGTADEKLFF.

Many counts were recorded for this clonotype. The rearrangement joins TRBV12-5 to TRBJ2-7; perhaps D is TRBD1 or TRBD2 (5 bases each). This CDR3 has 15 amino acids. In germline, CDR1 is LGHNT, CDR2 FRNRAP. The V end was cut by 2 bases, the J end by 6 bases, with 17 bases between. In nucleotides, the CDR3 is TGTGCTAGTGGTTTGATGGGGGAGAGACTGGTCGAGCAGTACTTC. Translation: CASGLMGERLVEQYF.

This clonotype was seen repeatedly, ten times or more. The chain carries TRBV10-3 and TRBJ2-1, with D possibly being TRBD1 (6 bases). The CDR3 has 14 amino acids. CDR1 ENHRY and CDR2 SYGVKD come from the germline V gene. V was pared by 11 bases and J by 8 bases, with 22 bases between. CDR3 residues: CAALGTRGSDEQFF. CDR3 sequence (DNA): TGTGCCGCTCTAGGAACGAGGGGGAGCGATGAGCAGTTCTTC.

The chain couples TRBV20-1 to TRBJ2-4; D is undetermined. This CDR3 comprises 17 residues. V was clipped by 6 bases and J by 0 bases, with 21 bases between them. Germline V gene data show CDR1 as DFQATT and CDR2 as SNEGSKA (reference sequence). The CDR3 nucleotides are TGCAGTGCCCAGTACCAGACCGGAAGGCTAGCCAAAAACATTCAGTACTTC. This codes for CSAQYQTGRLAKNIQYF.

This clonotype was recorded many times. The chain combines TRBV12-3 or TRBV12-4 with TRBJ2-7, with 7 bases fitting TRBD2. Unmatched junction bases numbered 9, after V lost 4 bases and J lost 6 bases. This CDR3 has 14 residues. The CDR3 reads CASSSDGLVREQYF. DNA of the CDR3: TGTGCCAGCAGTTCAGACGGACTAGTCCGCGAGCAGTACTTC.

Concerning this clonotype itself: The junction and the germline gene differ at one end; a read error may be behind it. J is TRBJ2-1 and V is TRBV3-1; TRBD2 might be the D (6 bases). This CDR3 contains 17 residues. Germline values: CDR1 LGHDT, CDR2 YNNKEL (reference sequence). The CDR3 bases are TGTGCCTGCAGCCAAGATCTCGACCCGGGAGCCAACAATGAGCAGTTCTTC. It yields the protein CACSQDLDPGANNEQFF.

This CDR3 is CASSLELAAMTDTQYF. As DNA, the CDR3 is TGCGCCAGCAGCTTGGAACTAGCGGCTATGACAGATACGCAGTATTTT. The V gene is TRBV5-1, the J gene TRBJ2-3; 8 bases are shared with TRBD2. Germline V gene data show CDR1 as SGHRS and CDR2 as YFSETQ. Trimming removed 0 bases from V and 3 bases from J; junction bases left unmatched: 6. CDR3 size: 16 residues.

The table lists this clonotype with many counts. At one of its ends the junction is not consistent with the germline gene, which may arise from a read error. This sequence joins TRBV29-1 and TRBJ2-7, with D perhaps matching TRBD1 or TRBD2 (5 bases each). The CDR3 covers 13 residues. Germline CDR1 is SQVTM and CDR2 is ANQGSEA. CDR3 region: CSVEGEFRYEQYF. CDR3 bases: TGCAGCGTAGAAGGGGAGTTTCGGTACGAGCAGTACTTC.